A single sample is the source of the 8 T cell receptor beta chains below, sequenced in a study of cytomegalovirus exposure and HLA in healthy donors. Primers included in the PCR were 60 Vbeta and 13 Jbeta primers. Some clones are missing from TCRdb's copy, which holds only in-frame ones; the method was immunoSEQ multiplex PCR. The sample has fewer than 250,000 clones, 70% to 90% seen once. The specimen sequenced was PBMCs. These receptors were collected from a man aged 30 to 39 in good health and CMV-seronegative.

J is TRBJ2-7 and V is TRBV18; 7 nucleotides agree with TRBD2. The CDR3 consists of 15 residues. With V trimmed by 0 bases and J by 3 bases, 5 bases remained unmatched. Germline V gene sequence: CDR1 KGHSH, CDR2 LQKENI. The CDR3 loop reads CASSPPTTSIYEQYF. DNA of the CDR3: TGTGCCAGCTCACCACCCACGACTAGCATCTACGAGCAGTACTTC.

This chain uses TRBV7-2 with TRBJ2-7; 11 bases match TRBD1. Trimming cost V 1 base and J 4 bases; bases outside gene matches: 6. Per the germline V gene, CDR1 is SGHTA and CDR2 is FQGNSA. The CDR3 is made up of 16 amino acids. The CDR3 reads CASSLGWDRGTYEQYF. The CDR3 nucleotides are TGTGCCAGCAGCTTAGGCTGGGACAGGGGGACGTACGAGCAGTACTTC.

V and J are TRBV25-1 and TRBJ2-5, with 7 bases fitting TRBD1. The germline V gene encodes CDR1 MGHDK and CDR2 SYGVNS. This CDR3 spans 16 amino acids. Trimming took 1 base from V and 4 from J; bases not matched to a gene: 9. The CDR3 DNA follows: TGTGCCAGCAGTGAATGGGAAGGGGGCGCAGGAGAGACCCAGTACTTC. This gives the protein CASSEWEGGAGETQYF. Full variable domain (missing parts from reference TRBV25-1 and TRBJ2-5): EADIYQTPRYLVIGTGKKITLECSQTMGHDKMYWYQQDPGMELHLIHYSYGVNSTEKGDLSSESTVSRIRTEHFPLTLESARPSHTSQYLCASSEWEGGAGETQYFGPGTRLLVL.

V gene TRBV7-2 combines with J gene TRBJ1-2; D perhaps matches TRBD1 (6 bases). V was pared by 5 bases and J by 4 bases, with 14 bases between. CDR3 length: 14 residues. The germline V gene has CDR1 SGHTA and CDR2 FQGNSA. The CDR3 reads CASSPGDFSYGYTF. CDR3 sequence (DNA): TGTGCCAGCAGCCCAGGGGATTTTAGCTATGGCTACACCTTC.

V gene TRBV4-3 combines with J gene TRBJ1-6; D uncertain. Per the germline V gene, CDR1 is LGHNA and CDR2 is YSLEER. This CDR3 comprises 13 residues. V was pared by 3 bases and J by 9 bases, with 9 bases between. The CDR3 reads CASSQTGVSPLHF. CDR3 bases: TGCGCCAGCAGCCAGACGGGAGTTTCACCCCTCCACTTT.

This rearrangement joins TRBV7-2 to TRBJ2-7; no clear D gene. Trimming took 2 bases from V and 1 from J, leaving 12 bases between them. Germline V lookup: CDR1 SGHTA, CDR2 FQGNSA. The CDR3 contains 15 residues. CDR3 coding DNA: TGTGCCAGCAGCTTAAGACACTTTGGTTCCTACGAGCAGTACTTC. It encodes CASSLRHFGSYEQYF.

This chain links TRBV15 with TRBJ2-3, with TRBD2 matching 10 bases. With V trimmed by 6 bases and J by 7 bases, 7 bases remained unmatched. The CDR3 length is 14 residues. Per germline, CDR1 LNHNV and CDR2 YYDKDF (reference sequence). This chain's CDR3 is CATRERGGDHTQYF. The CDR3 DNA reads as TGTGCCACCAGGGAGCGGGGGGGCGATCATACGCAGTATTTT.

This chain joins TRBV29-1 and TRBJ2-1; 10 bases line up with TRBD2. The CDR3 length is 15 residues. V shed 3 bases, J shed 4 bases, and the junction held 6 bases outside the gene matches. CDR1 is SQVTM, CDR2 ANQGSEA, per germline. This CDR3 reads CSVDPGLAVYNEQFF. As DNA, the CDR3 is TGCAGCGTTGACCCCGGACTAGCGGTATACAATGAGCAGTTCTTC.